At least ten counts were recorded for the clone carrying this T cell receptor beta chain. Its antigen is as yet unknown. This entry is derived from a study of T cells in Graves' hyperthyroidism and ophthalmopathy. Study-wide points: In simple terms, a model built on 13 V-J features told ophthalmopathy apart from stable hyperthyroidism.

RNA transcripts were the template for amplifying TCR beta CDR3 regions. In the first-round RT-PCR of the TCR CDR3, the HTBI primer set was used. TCRdb independently ran MiXCR on the multiplex PCR reads; one entry per CDR3 protein. The repertoire holds hundreds of thousands of distinct CDR3 sequences, with 20% to 30% as singletons. The sample comprised blood. This TCR was recovered from a man aged 35 to 55 with Graves' hyperthyroidism that later progressed to Graves' ophthalmopathy.

In DNA, the CDR3 is TGTGCCACCAGCAGATTAATACAGGGTTACGAGCAGTACTTC. It specifies CATSRLIQGYEQYF. The rearrangement joins TRBV15 to TRBJ2-7, with D possibly being TRBD1 (6 bases). V lost 2 bases and J 4 bases, leaving 12 bases between the germline ends. CDR1 is LNHNV and CDR2 is YYDKDF in the germline V gene (reference sequence). The CDR3 is 14 amino acids.